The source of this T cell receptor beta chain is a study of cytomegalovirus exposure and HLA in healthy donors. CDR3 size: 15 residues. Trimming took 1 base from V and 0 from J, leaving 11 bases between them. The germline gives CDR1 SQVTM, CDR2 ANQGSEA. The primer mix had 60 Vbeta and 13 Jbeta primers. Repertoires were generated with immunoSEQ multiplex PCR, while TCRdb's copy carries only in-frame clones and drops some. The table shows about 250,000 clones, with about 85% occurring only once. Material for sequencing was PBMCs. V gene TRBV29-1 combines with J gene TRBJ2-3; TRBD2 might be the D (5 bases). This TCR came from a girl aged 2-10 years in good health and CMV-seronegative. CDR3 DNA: TGCAGCGTTGAAGGGACGAGGGATAGCACAGATACGCAGTATTTT. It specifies CSVEGTRDSTDTQYF.